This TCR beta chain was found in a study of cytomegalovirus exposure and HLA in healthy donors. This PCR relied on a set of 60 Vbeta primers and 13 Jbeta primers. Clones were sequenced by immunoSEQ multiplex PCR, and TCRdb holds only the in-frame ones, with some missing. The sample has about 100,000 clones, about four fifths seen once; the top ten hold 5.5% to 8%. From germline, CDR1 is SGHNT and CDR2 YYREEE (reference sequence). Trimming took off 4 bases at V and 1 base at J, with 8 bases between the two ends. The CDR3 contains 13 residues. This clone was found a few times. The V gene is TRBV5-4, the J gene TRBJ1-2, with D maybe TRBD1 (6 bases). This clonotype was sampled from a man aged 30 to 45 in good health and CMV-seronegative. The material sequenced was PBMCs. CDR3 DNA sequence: TGTGCCAGCAGCCCGGACAGTAACTATGGCTACACCTTC. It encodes CASSPDSNYGYTF.